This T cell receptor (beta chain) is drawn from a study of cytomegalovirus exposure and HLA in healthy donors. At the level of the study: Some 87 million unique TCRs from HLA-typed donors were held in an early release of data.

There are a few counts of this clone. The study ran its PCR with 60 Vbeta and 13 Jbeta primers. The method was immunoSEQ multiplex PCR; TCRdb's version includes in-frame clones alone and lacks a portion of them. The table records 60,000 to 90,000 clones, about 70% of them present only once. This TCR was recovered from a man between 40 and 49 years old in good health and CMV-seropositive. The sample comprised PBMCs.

CDR3: CASSSSGQATPYGYTF. The CDR3 DNA sequence: TGTGCCAGCAGCTCCTCGGGACAGGCAACTCCCTATGGCTACACCTTC. J is TRBJ1-2 and V is TRBV7-6; 8 bases are shared with TRBD1. The CDR3 runs to 16 residues. J was trimmed by 4 bases and V by 4 bases; bases with no gene match: 11. Germline V CDR1 and CDR2: SGHVS, FNYEAQ.